Only a few counts were recorded for the clone carrying this TCR beta chain. Its specificity is unknown. These data belong to a study of T-cell reconstitution after alpha-beta-depleted transplantation in children. Preparation of the TCRbeta library used unique molecular identifiers. TCRdb used MiXCR to reprocess the PCR reads, holding one entry per CDR3 protein. The sample contains 400,000 to 550,000 distinct CDR3 sequences, 10% of which appear only once. Germline V gives CDR1 SEHNR, CDR2 FQNEAQ (reference sequence). Trimming cost V 5 bases and J 0 bases; bases outside gene matches: 10. The CDR3 has 17 residues. Whole-study results and caveats: Reportedly, only several hundred clones from non-depleted graft cells drove alpha-beta T-cell counts at about two months. T-cell numbers and diversity, one year after transplant, stemmed largely from T cells that were newly produced.

This receptor was obtained from a child between 2 and 9 years old with inherited bone marrow failure, due to receive a stem cell transplant. Material: PBMCs, obtained before TCRalphabeta/CD19-depleted stem cell transplant. The chain links TRBV7-9 to TRBJ1-5, with 7 bases lining up with TRBD1. The CDR3 coding sequence is TGTGCCAGCAGCGGCACGACAGGGCAATATAGCAATCAGCCCCAGCATTTT. This encodes CASSGTTGQYSNQPQHF.